Listed here are 31 T cell receptor beta chains from one sample, sequenced in a study of cytomegalovirus exposure and HLA in healthy donors. The PCR had 60 Vbeta and 13 Jbeta primers. TCRdb's table, derived via immunoSEQ multiplex PCR, lists solely in-frame clones and lacks some. The sample table sets out 45,000 to 60,000 clones. The sequenced sample was PBMCs. The receptors stem from a woman aged 40 to 50 in good health and CMV-seronegative.

Comments on this clone: At one of its ends the junction is not consistent with the germline gene, which may arise from a read error. This sample also contains other DNA sequences that code for the same CDR3. In DNA form, the CDR3 reads TGTGCCAGCAGCTCAACAGGGAGTAATTCACCCCTACACTTT. Translating it yields CASSSTGSNSPLHF. The chain has TRBV13 and TRBJ1-6; the D gene is possibly TRBD1 (6 bases). The CDR3 is 14 residues long. CDR1 and CDR2 from the germline V gene are PRHDT and FYEKMQ (reference sequence).

The chain carries TRBV9 and TRBJ2-5, with D possibly matching TRBD1 (6 bases). The CDR3 spans 14 residues. Germline values: CDR1 SGDLS, CDR2 YYNGEE. The V and J ends lost 3 bases and 5 bases respectively, with 14 bases between them. The CDR3 DNA reads as TGTGCCAGCAGCGACCAATCTAGGGGGGAGACCCAGTACTTC. As protein: CASSDQSRGETQYF.

The chain employs TRBV11-1 and TRBJ2-5; 12 positions match TRBD2. V was clipped by 5 bases and J by 5 bases; unmatched bases: 9. There are 16 residues in the CDR3. In germline, CDR1 is SGHAT, CDR2 FQDESV (reference sequence). The CDR3 DNA sequence: TGTGCCAGCAGCCCCGGACTAGCGGGAATGTTGGAGACCCAGTACTTC. Encoded protein: CASSPGLAGMLETQYF. The whole variable domain, remainder taken from reference TRBV11-1 and TRBJ2-5, is EAEVAQSPRYKITEKSQAVAFWCDPISGHATLYWYRQILGQGPELLVQFQDESVVDDSQLPKDRFSAERLKGVDSTLKIQPAELGDSAMYLCASSPGLAGMLETQYFGPGTRLLVL.

The CDR3 coding sequence is TGTGCCAGCAGTGTGCAGACGGCGGGCACTGAAGCTTTCTTT. This encodes CASSVQTAGTEAFF. This chain joins TRBV6-5 and TRBJ1-1; D remains unclear. The CDR3 runs 14 residues. V gave up 5 bases and J gave up 4 bases, with 14 bases separating them. CDR1 MNHEY and CDR2 SVGAGI come from the germline V gene.

The CDR3 loop is CASEGIDRASPLHF. The DNA of the CDR3 is TGTGCCAGCGAGGGGATTGACAGGGCTTCACCCCTCCACTTT. The V call is TRBV7-9, the J call TRBJ1-6, with 7 bases fitting TRBD1. CDR1 and CDR2 (germline): SEHNR, FQNEAQ (reference sequence). The V gene end was trimmed by 8 bases and the J gene end by 9 bases; junction bases not matched to a gene: 10. This CDR3 contains 14 residues. Full variable domain (rest looked up from reference TRBV7-9 and TRBJ1-6): DTGVSQNPRHKITKRGQNVTFRCDPISEHNRLYWYRQTLGQGPEFLTYFQNEAQLEKSRLLSDRFSAERPKGSFSTLEIQRTEQGDSAMYLCASEGIDRASPLHFGNGTRLTVT.

This chain uses TRBV6-5 with TRBJ1-1, with a possible D match to TRBD1 (6 bases). The ends were cut back, 0 bases at V and 6 bases at J, with 11 bases in the middle. This CDR3 has 14 amino acids. Germline values: CDR1 MNHEY, CDR2 SVGAGI. CDR3 nucleotides: TGTGCCAGCAGTTACTCTGGCAGGGGCCCTGAAGCTTTCTTT. This gives the protein CASSYSGRGPEAFF.

The chain couples TRBV25-1 to TRBJ1-3; D may be TRBD1 (6 bases). V gave up 6 bases and J gave up 9 bases, with 12 bases separating them. Germline assignment: CDR1 MGHDK and CDR2 SYGVNS. This CDR3 has 12 residues. The CDR3 DNA is TGTGCCAGCAGCTACAGGGTGGGCACCATATATTTT. This codes for CASSYRVGTIYF.

The CDR3 spells CASSFGGESTDTQYF. The DNA of the CDR3 is TGTGCCAGCAGCTTCGGCGGGGAGAGCACAGATACGCAGTATTTT. J is TRBJ2-3 and V is TRBV7-2; possible D gene TRBD2, 6 bases. This CDR3 is built from 15 residues. Germline CDR1 reads SGHTA; CDR2 reads FQGNSA. The V gene lost 3 bases and the J gene lost 0 bases, with 10 bases spanning the gap. The whole variable domain, remainder taken from reference TRBV7-2 and TRBJ2-3, is GAGVSQSPSNKVTEKGKDVELRCDPISGHTALYWYRQSLGQGLEFLIYFQGNSAPDKSGLPSDRFSAERTGGSVSTLTIQRTQQEDSAVYLCASSFGGESTDTQYFGPGTRLTVL.

Written as DNA, the CDR3 is TGCGCCAGCAGCCCTCACACCGGGGAGCTGTTTTTT. The encoded protein is CASSPHTGELFF. This chain uses TRBV5-1 with TRBJ2-2; no clear D. Per the germline V gene, CDR1 is SGHRS and CDR2 is YFSETQ. CDR3 length: 12 residues. With 4 bases removed from V and 3 bases from J, the gap between germline ends came to 4 bases.

This rearrangement joins TRBV2 to TRBJ1-4; possible D gene TRBD1, 5 bases. Germline assignment: CDR1 SNHLY and CDR2 FYNNEI. V dropped 6 bases and J dropped 4 bases, with 12 bases sitting between them. CDR3 length equals 14 residues. Here the CDR3 DNA reads TGTGCCAGCAGAGAGCAGGGAATTAATGAAAAACTGTTTTTT. Its protein product is CASREQGINEKLFF.

The gene calls are TRBV11-2 and TRBJ1-2; D is possibly TRBD1 (6 bases). V was shortened by 5 bases and J by 0 bases, with 10 bases between the two germline ends. The CDR3 is 14 residues long. CDR1 and CDR2 from the germline V gene are SGHAT and FQNNGV. This CDR3 is CASSATGTNYGYTF. CDR3 nucleotides: TGTGCCAGCAGCGCGACAGGAACTAACTATGGCTACACCTTC.

This chain uses TRBV28 with TRBJ1-4; TRBD1 aligns across 7 bases. The V gene's germline CDR1 is MDHEN and CDR2 SYDVKM. This CDR3 is 14 amino acids long. Trimming at V came to 2 bases and at J to 8 bases, leaving 5 bases not matched to a gene. CDR3 loop: CASSLTSGGEKLFF. In DNA, the CDR3 is TGTGCCAGCAGTTTAACCTCAGGGGGAGAAAAACTGTTTTTT.

This chain links TRBV7-2 with TRBJ2-5, with D maybe TRBD2 (5 bases). Trimming took off 5 bases at V and 2 bases at J, with 9 bases between the two ends. The CDR3 covers 13 residues. Germline V CDR1 and CDR2: SGHTA, FQGNSA. This CDR3 is CASSEGGQETQYF. The CDR3 DNA reads as TGTGCCAGCAGCGAGGGCGGACAAGAGACCCAGTACTTC.

J is TRBJ1-1 and V is TRBV9, with 8 positions matching TRBD1. Germline CDR1 SGDLS, CDR2 YYNGEE. The CDR3 has 15 amino acids. The V gene end was trimmed by 4 bases and the J gene end by 1 base; junction bases not matched to a gene: 6. CDR3 sequence: CASSTWTGRNTEAFF. The CDR3 nucleotides read TGTGCCAGCAGCACCTGGACAGGGAGGAACACTGAAGCTTTCTTT.

The chain is built from TRBV6-4 and TRBJ2-6; D perhaps matches TRBD1 (6 bases). V gave up 2 bases and J gave up 0 bases, with 11 bases separating them. Germline assignment: CDR1 MRHNA and CDR2 SNTAGT. CDR3 length: 17 amino acids. This chain's CDR3 is CASSDVSGASGANVLTF. CDR3 sequence (DNA): TGTGCCAGCAGTGACGTGTCAGGGGCCTCTGGGGCCAACGTCCTGACTTTC.

The chain's CDR3 is CASSRTSQTTGTDTQYF. Here the CDR3 DNA reads TGTGCCAGCAGCCGGACTAGTCAAACCACGGGCACAGATACGCAGTATTTT. The chain recombines TRBV5-6 with TRBJ2-3; 7 bases line up with TRBD2. This CDR3 is built from 17 residues. With V trimmed by 4 bases and J by 1 base, 12 bases remained unmatched. Looked up from germline, CDR1 is SGHDT and CDR2 is YYEEEE.

J is TRBJ1-2 and V is TRBV28; no firm D call. The CDR3 contains 13 residues. The V end lost 2 bases, the J end lost 4 bases, and 8 bases lay between the germline ends. The V gene's germline CDR1 is MDHEN and CDR2 SYDVKM. The CDR3, as DNA: TGTGCCAGCAGTTTAGGGCAGGCCTATGGCTACACCTTC. This codes for CASSLGQAYGYTF.

The V call is TRBV28, the J call TRBJ1-4; D gene uncertain. V lost 6 bases and J 0 bases, leaving 8 bases between the germline ends. The CDR3 extends over 14 amino acids. Per germline, CDR1 MDHEN and CDR2 SYDVKM. CDR3 sequence: CASSPPSTNEKLFF. CDR3 DNA: TGTGCCAGCAGCCCCCCCTCAACTAATGAAAAACTGTTTTTT.

The rearrangement links TRBV14 to TRBJ1-6, with D hard to call. This CDR3 has 16 amino acids. Germline V gene sequence: CDR1 SGHDN, CDR2 FVKESK. With 1 base removed from V and 8 bases from J, the gap between germline ends came to 15 bases. The chain's CDR3 is CASSQAPLSRDSPLHF. CDR3 DNA: TGTGCCAGCAGCCAAGCCCCCCTCTCGCGGGATTCACCCCTCCACTTT. The whole variable domain, remainder taken from reference TRBV14 and TRBJ1-6, is EAGVTQFPSHSVIEKGQTVTLRCDPISGHDNLYWYRRVMGKEIKFLLHFVKESKQDESGMPNNRFLAERTGGTYSTLKVQPAELEDSGVYFCASSQAPLSRDSPLHFGNGTRLTVT.

V and J are TRBV11-3 and TRBJ2-1; 10 bases are a match to TRBD2. The CDR3 spans 17 residues. The germline CDR1 and CDR2 sequences are SGHNT and YENEEA. V shed 1 base and J 3 bases; nucleotides not matched to a gene: 6. The CDR3 DNA is TGTGCCAGCAGCTTAGGCGTAGCGGGAGGAGACTACAATGAGCAGTTCTTC. Translation gives CASSLGVAGGDYNEQFF. The full variable domain, with the rest looked up from reference TRBV11-3 and TRBJ2-1, is EAGVVQSPRYKIIEKKQPVAFWCNPISGHNTLYWYLQNLGQGPELLIRYENEEAVDDSQLPKDRFSAERLKGVDSTLKIQPAELGDSAVYLCASSLGVAGGDYNEQFFGPGTRLTVL.

The rearrangement links TRBV11-2 to TRBJ1-1; TRBD1 matches at 8 bases. V shed 4 bases and J 4 bases; nucleotides not matched to a gene: 14. The CDR3 extends over 17 amino acids. Germline assignment: CDR1 SGHAT and CDR2 FQNNGV. The CDR3 reads CASSSLTGAKGGTEAFF. The CDR3 coding sequence is TGTGCCAGCAGCTCTCTGACAGGGGCCAAGGGAGGCACTGAAGCTTTCTTT.

The genes are TRBV5-1 and TRBJ2-1; 14 bases are a match to TRBD2. The length of the CDR3 is 17 residues. The germline V gene encodes CDR1 SGHRS and CDR2 YFSETQ. J was trimmed by 7 bases and V by 0 bases; bases with no gene match: 6. The CDR3 sequence: CASSLEGTSGGRNEQFF. The CDR3 coding sequence is TGCGCCAGCAGCTTGGAAGGGACTAGCGGGGGCCGGAATGAGCAGTTCTTC.

This chain uses TRBV5-1 with TRBJ2-1; 15 bases are shared with TRBD2. CDR3 length: 15 residues. Germline trimming cut 5 bases from V and 8 bases from J; bases unmatched to any gene: 5. In germline, CDR1 is SGHRS, CDR2 YFSETQ. Here the CDR3 reads CASSPRTSGGDEQFF. The CDR3 DNA sequence: TGCGCCAGCAGTCCCCGGACTAGCGGGGGGGATGAGCAGTTCTTC.

J is TRBJ1-3 and V is TRBV13; D is unclear. Germline values: CDR1 PRHDT, CDR2 FYEKMQ (reference sequence). V lost 7 bases to trimming and J lost 4 bases, with 17 bases between them. The CDR3 is 15 amino acids. CDR3 nucleotides: TGTGCCAGCACGCTGAGGGCGGCGGGAGGAAACACCATATATTTT. Its translation: CASTLRAAGGNTIYF.

The chain uses TRBV4-3 and TRBJ1-2; TRBD1 agrees at 11 bases. This CDR3 has 18 residues. V lost 3 bases to trimming and J lost 6 bases; unmatched junction nucleotides: 15. Germline values: CDR1 LGHNA, CDR2 YSLEER. In nucleotides, the CDR3 is TGCGCCAGCAGCCAGGACAGGGGGCTCGGGGGCAAAGGGAATGGCTACACCTTC. This codes for CASSQDRGLGGKGNGYTF.

CDR3 loop: CASSPIFPGKGNTEAFF. The CDR3 bases are TGTGCCAGCTCACCGATTTTCCCGGGAAAGGGGAACACTGAAGCTTTCTTT. This chain links TRBV18 with TRBJ1-1; D ambiguous. V was clipped by 3 bases and J by 1 base, with 18 bases between them. Per germline, CDR1 KGHSH and CDR2 LQKENI. CDR3 length equals 17 residues.

The V call is TRBV30, the J call TRBJ2-7; 9 nucleotides match TRBD1. Germline V lookup: CDR1 GTSNPN, CDR2 SVGIG (reference sequence). Trimming at V came to 4 bases and at J to 0 bases, leaving 16 bases not matched to a gene. The CDR3 totals 18 residues. The CDR3 region is CAWKWADRGKGSSYEQYF. For the CDR3, the DNA is TGTGCCTGGAAGTGGGCTGACAGGGGGAAGGGGAGCTCCTACGAGCAGTACTTC. Based on the CDR3 plus reference TRBV30 and TRBJ2-7, the full variable domain is SQTIHQWPATLVQPVGSPLSLECTVEGTSNPNLYWYRQAAGRGLQLLFYSVGIGQISSEVPQNLSASRPQDRQFILSSKKLLLSDSGFYLCAWKWADRGKGSSYEQYFGPGTRLTVT.

Worth noting for this clone: Different DNA sequences within this sample yield the same CDR3. The V call is TRBV5-8, the J call TRBJ1-1, with D unclear. Per germline, CDR1 SGHTS and CDR2 YDEGEE. The CDR3 is 10 residues long. CDR3 sequence: CASRPKVVFF. CDR3 nucleotides: TGTGCAAGCCGCCCCAAAGTAGTTTTCTTT.

The rearrangement links TRBV28 to TRBJ1-2; D is perhaps TRBD1 (5 bases). The CDR3 has 13 residues. Per the germline V gene, CDR1 is MDHEN and CDR2 is SYDVKM. Trimming removed 7 bases at V and 1 base at J, with 10 bases between. CDR3 protein: CASNWGGNYGYTF. CDR3 DNA: TGTGCCAGCAACTGGGGCGGTAACTATGGCTACACCTTC.

The chain joins TRBV29-1 to TRBJ1-1, with unresolved D. Germline CDR1 SQVTM, CDR2 ANQGSEA. The CDR3 sequence is 11 residues long. Trimming removed 4 bases from V and 6 bases from J, with 9 bases in between. CDR3 sequence reads: CSVAIGAEAFF. The CDR3 nucleotides read TGCAGCGTTGCCATCGGAGCTGAAGCTTTCTTT.

V and J are TRBV2 and TRBJ1-1, with a possible D match to TRBD1 (5 bases). With 10 bases removed from V and 1 base from J, the gap between germline ends came to 13 bases. CDR1 is SNHLY and CDR2 is FYNNEI in the germline V gene. The CDR3 extends over 13 amino acids. The CDR3 spells CATRDSRNTEAFF. CDR3 DNA: TGTGCCACTCGAGACAGTCGGAACACTGAAGCTTTCTTT.